This T cell receptor beta chain was found in a study of CD8+ T cells in alopecia areata. CDR1 and CDR2 from the germline V gene are GTSNPN and SVGIG (reference sequence). The V gene lost 2 bases and the J gene lost 10 bases, with 18 bases spanning the gap. This CDR3 spans 14 amino acids. Notes on this clone: No antigen is known for it.

As the sequencing template, cDNA was produced by extracting RNA and reverse transcribing it. Some clones are missing from TCRdb's copy, which holds only in-frame ones; the method was immunoSEQ multiplex PCR. The sample records 150,000 or so clones, about 54% being singletons. Study-wide points: Besides other cells, scalp samples also yield sequences of resident alphabeta T cells from normal skin. Lesional scalp exceeded normal scalp in clonality, especially in alopecia totalis/universalis.

The receptor's source is a human donor in good health. The chain employs TRBV30 and TRBJ2-1, with D perhaps being TRBD1 or TRBD2 (5 bases each). The sequencing input was CD4+ T cells sorted from blood. The CDR3 reads CAWSYYDGWGEQFF. In nucleotides, the CDR3 is TGTGCCTGGAGTTACTACGATGGATGGGGGGAGCAGTTCTTC.